This TCR beta chain comes out of a study of blood T cells in healthy people across ages. The V gene's germline CDR1 is SGHRS and CDR2 YFSETQ. Trimming stripped 4 bases from V and 3 bases from J, with 16 bases between. The CDR3 extends over 15 amino acids. Through a sample-barcoded 5' primer and a J-beta primer mix, a second PCR was run for roughly 7 to 12 cycles. TCRdb redid the calling of the 5' RACE reads with MiXCR, one entry per CDR3 protein. The profile shows 550,000 to 800,000 distinct CDR3 sequences, about 30% of them singletons. Broader study findings: It was held that diversity estimates obtained from one million T cells represented underestimates. What prevented conclusive comparison of naive and antigen-experienced cells was that PBMCs were unsorted. Naive T cell percentage and TCR beta diversity correlated strongly. Diversity of TCR beta per million T cells declined in a roughly linear way with age.

Points on this clonotype: The antigen remains undetermined.

This chain uses TRBV5-1 with TRBJ1-1; the D gene is possibly TRBD1 (5 bases). The sequence derives from a woman aged 80 or over in good health. Sequences were obtained from blood. CDR3 region: CASSPGGTKDTEAFF. Written as DNA, the CDR3 is TGCGCCAGCAGCCCGGGGGGGACGAAGGACACTGAAGCTTTCTTT.